By share, the clone carrying this T cell receptor beta chain counts as medium-sized (0.01 to 0.1%). All patients were untreated before thyroid surgery. The sample is drawn from a study of metastatic and nonmetastatic thyroid tumors. Germline CDR1 SNHLY, CDR2 FYNNEI. The CDR3 covers 14 residues. The V gene lost 6 bases and the J gene lost 0 bases, with 11 bases spanning the gap. How the authors handled the data: The authors used CDR3 differences across clinicopathological groups to build a distant-metastasis classifier for papillary thyroid cancer. MiXCR was used by TCRdb to re-call the PCR reads. The V and J calls reflect TCRdb's pipeline rather than the authors' work. This sample has approximately 12,000 clones, with under 30% found just once.

The V gene is TRBV2, the J gene TRBJ1-2; D uncertain. The sequence was collected from a female donor with papillary thyroid cancer or a benign thyroid nodule (not recorded which). Some clones in this sample may be carry-over from other donors' samples. The sample comprised blood. Here the CDR3 DNA reads TGTGCCAGCAGGTGGACCGAGACTAACTATGGCTACACCTTC. Protein: CASRWTETNYGYTF.